Listed here are 10 T cell receptor beta chains from one sample, sequenced in a study of blood T cell repertoires in COVID-19. The protocol was immunoSEQ multiplex PCR, while the TCRdb copy is restricted to in-frame clones and leaves out a portion. The sample carries roughly 170,000 clones, roughly 90% recorded once. The sample was peripheral blood. The receptor source for this set is a man between 65 and 79 years old with active or convalescent COVID-19.

The rearrangement links TRBV5-6 to TRBJ2-7, with TRBD2 matching 7 bases. V was pared by 2 bases and J by 3 bases, with 5 bases of the junction left unmatched. The germline V gene encodes CDR1 SGHDT and CDR2 YYEEEE. CDR3 length: 14 amino acids. CDR3 sequence: CASSFGSSGYEQYF. DNA of the CDR3: TGTGCCAGCAGCTTCGGCTCTAGCGGCTACGAGCAGTACTTC.

CDR3 DNA: TGTGCCAGCAGTTACTCTGACTGGGCCCAGTACTTC. It encodes CASSYSDWAQYF. The chain recombines TRBV6-2 or TRBV6-3 with TRBJ2-5; D is ambiguous. V lost 0 bases and J lost 9, with 8 bases in between. The CDR3 length is 12 residues. CDR1 MNHEY and CDR2 SVGEGT come from the germline V gene.

The chain couples TRBV19 to TRBJ1-5; D is uncertain. This CDR3 has 16 amino acids. The germline V and J ends were trimmed by 1 base and 4 bases, with 14 bases remaining between them. Germline V gene lookup returns CDR1 LNHDA and CDR2 SQIVND (reference sequence). CDR3 region: CASSIVDGEANQPQHF. As DNA, the CDR3 is TGTGCCAGTAGTATAGTAGACGGGGAGGCGAATCAGCCCCAGCATTTT.

The gene calls are TRBV5-1 and TRBJ2-3; TRBD2 matches at 9 bases. CDR1 and CDR2 (germline): SGHRS, YFSETQ. V was clipped by 0 bases and J by 10 bases; unmatched bases: 9. The CDR3 loop spans 15 amino acids. The CDR3 nucleotides read TGCGCCAGCAGCTTGGCCGGGTTAGAGCGGGAGGCGCAGTATTTT. Its translation is CASSLAGLEREAQYF.

This clone has a single count. This chain links TRBV2 with TRBJ1-5; D gene ambiguous. Germline CDR1 and CDR2: SNHLY and FYNNEI. This CDR3 is 13 amino acids long. Trimming shortened V by 6 bases and J by 0 bases, and 6 bases separated the two germline ends. CDR3 region: CASRENSNQPQHF. The CDR3 nucleotides read TGTGCCAGCAGAGAGAATAGCAATCAGCCCCAGCATTTT.

In this sample, this clone turned up once. This chain links TRBV19 with TRBJ1-6; maybe TRBD1 (5 bases). CDR1 is LNHDA, CDR2 SQIVND, per germline (reference sequence). The CDR3 length is 15 residues. The V end was cut by 9 bases, the J end by 7 bases, with 19 bases between. CDR3 sequence: CASSAGGVVNSPLHF. The CDR3 bases are TGTGCCAGCTCAGCGGGGGGGGTTGTGAATTCACCCCTCCACTTT.

The genes are TRBV28 and TRBJ2-5, with a tentative D call TRBD1 (5 bases). Germline loops: CDR1 MDHEN, CDR2 SYDVKM. The CDR3 runs 17 residues. Trimming removed 2 bases from V and 5 bases from J, with 21 bases in between. The CDR3 here is CASSLRVRGPPRETQYF. CDR3 in DNA: TGTGCCAGCAGTTTACGAGTAAGGGGCCCACCGAGGGAGACCCAGTACTTC.

The chain is built from TRBV5-1 and TRBJ1-4; the match to TRBD1 covers 8 bases. The CDR3 runs 14 residues. Germline trimming cut 5 bases from V and 8 bases from J; bases unmatched to any gene: 8. Germline assignment: CDR1 SGHRS and CDR2 YFSETQ. The CDR3 loop is CASRTGQGGEKLFF. DNA of the CDR3: TGCGCCAGCAGAACAGGACAGGGTGGGGAAAAACTGTTTTTT.

The chain has TRBV5-1 and TRBJ1-1, with D possibly TRBD1 on 5 matching bases. V was pared by 2 bases and J by 1 base, with 9 bases between. In germline, CDR1 is SGHRS, CDR2 YFSETQ. This CDR3 contains 14 residues. The CDR3 DNA sequence: TGCGCCAGCAGCTTTACAGGCGGGAACACTGAAGCTTTCTTT. Its translation: CASSFTGGNTEAFF.

CDR3 region: CASSPKVGDSSYNSPLHF. The CDR3 DNA sequence: TGCGCCAGCAGCCCCAAAGTAGGGGACAGCTCCTATAATTCACCCCTCCACTTT. The V and J genes are TRBV4-3 and TRBJ1-6, with 7 bases aligning to TRBD1. Germline-derived CDR1 and CDR2 are LGHNA and YSLEER. This CDR3 is 18 amino acids long. The trim removed 4 bases at V and 0 bases at J, leaving 9 bases unmatched.